This TCR beta chain was obtained from a study of T cell responses to AZD1222 COVID-19 vaccine. General observations from the study: A reported finding is that nearly half of spike-specific TCRs target unmutated variant regions.

Germline V CDR1 and CDR2: PRHDT, FYEKMQ (reference sequence). Trimming at V came to 4 bases and at J to 9 bases, leaving 12 bases not matched to a gene. This CDR3 comprises 16 residues. Regarding this clone: Its antigen is as yet unknown.

The protocol was immunoSEQ multiplex PCR, while the TCRdb copy is restricted to in-frame clones and leaves out a portion. The table has roughly 120,000 clones, approximately 85% seen once; the top ten hold around 3.9%. The source was peripheral blood, collected on day 0 of MenACWY control vaccination. The TCR sequence derives from an adult in good health. The chain carries TRBV13 and TRBJ1-6; 7 bases are a match to TRBD1. The CDR3: CASSSQGGGNTSPLHF. The DNA for the CDR3 is TGTGCCAGCAGCTCCCAAGGGGGCGGAAATACTTCACCCCTCCACTTT.